One and the same sample provided the 13 T cell receptor beta chains below, sequenced in a study of regulatory T cells in long-lasting Graves disease. Investigators prepared the TCR beta libraries by applying iRepertoire HTBI primers and Arm-PCR of CDR3 regions. In TCRdb, the multiplex PCR reads were re-called with MiXCR into one record per CDR3 protein. This table has 350,000 to 450,000 distinct CDR3 sequences, roughly 25% appearing once. Time point indicated: persistent/refractory GD, antithyroid drugs over 5 years with positive TRAb. After RNA was extracted from PBMCs, the TCR library was made from it. The material was peripheral blood mononuclear cells (PBMCs), obtained when the disease was refractory, from a patient treated with antithyroid drugs. Receptors originate from a woman in her thirties or forties with Graves disease.

This clonotype was recorded a few times. The V gene is TRBV6-1, the J gene TRBJ1-2; D may be TRBD1 (5 bases). CDR3 length equals 12 residues. Germline lookup yields CDR1 MNHNS and CDR2 SASEGT. V lost 6 bases and J 7 bases, leaving 12 bases between the germline ends. The DNA of the CDR3 is TGTGCCAGCAGCCCTAGGACAAGTGGCTACACCTTC. Translation: CASSPRTSGYTF.

Many counts were recorded for this clonotype. J is TRBJ2-2 and V is TRBV28; 9 bases are a match to TRBD1. The germline V gene encodes CDR1 MDHEN and CDR2 SYDVKM. Losses at the gene ends were 7 bases for V and 1 base for J; bases not matched to a gene: 16. This CDR3 contains 19 residues. The CDR3 sequence is CASTSFWDREWRNTGELFF. CDR3 bases: TGTGCCAGCACCTCCTTTTGGGACAGGGAATGGAGGAACACCGGGGAGCTGTTTTTT.

The chain uses TRBV6-1 and TRBJ1-1, with a tentative D call TRBD1 (5 bases). V was clipped by 6 bases and J by 1 base, with 12 bases between them. This CDR3 is 14 amino acids long. Germline lookup yields CDR1 MNHNS and CDR2 SASEGT. The CDR3 DNA sequence: TGTGCCAGCAGCCTAAGACAGCCGAACACTGAAGCTTTCTTT. Translated, it gives CASSLRQPNTEAFF.

The genes are TRBV7-8 and TRBJ2-3; 9 positions match TRBD1. The CDR3 sequence is 14 residues long. V was clipped by 10 bases and J by 3 bases; unmatched bases: 8. Germline loops: CDR1 SGHVS, CDR2 FQNEAQ. The CDR3 sequence: CATSGQGPTDTQYF. CDR3 bases: TGTGCCACCTCCGGACAGGGGCCTACAGATACGCAGTATTTT.

This chain joins TRBV7-2 and TRBJ1-4; 11 nucleotides line up with TRBD1. Germline trimming cut 1 base from V and 8 bases from J; bases unmatched to any gene: 12. The CDR3 covers 18 residues. In germline, CDR1 is SGHTA, CDR2 FQGNSA. CDR3 coding DNA: TGTGCCAGCAGCTTAGGCGGACAGGGGGCAGCGCTATGGGAAAAACTGTTTTTT. This translates into CASSLGGQGAALWEKLFF.

The chain couples TRBV5-1 to TRBJ2-5; D is unresolved. Trimming stripped 5 bases from V and 5 bases from J, with 13 bases between. CDR1 and CDR2 from the germline V gene are SGHRS and YFSETQ. The CDR3 sequence is 13 residues long. In nucleotides, the CDR3 is TGCGCCAGCAGACTTTCCCCCGAGGAGACCCAGTACTTC. It yields the protein CASRLSPEETQYF.

This clonotype was observed a handful of times. The chain couples TRBV29-1 to TRBJ2-7, with TRBD2 identical over 14 bases. Trimming took 6 bases from V and 6 from J; bases not matched to a gene: 4. CDR1 SQVTM and CDR2 ANQGSEA come from the germline V gene. The CDR3 totals 13 residues. CDR3 bases: TGCAGCGTAATGACTAGCGGGAGGGCCGAGCAGTACTTC. Its translation is CSVMTSGRAEQYF.

The chain employs TRBV5-1 and TRBJ2-7, with D unresolved. The CDR3 consists of 13 residues. The V and J ends lost 4 bases and 5 bases respectively, with 13 bases between them. CDR1 is SGHRS and CDR2 is YFSETQ in the germline V gene. The CDR3 loop reads CASSPSPGDEQYF. The CDR3, as DNA: TGCGCCAGCAGCCCCTCCCCAGGAGACGAGCAGTACTTC.

The rearrangement uses TRBV7-2 and TRBJ1-6; D is perhaps TRBD1 (5 bases). The ends were cut back, 5 bases at V and 1 base at J, with 9 bases in the middle. In germline, CDR1 is SGHTA, CDR2 FQGNSA. The CDR3 extends over 15 amino acids. CDR3: CASSVRESYNSPLHF. CDR3 DNA sequence: TGTGCCAGCAGCGTCAGGGAATCCTATAATTCACCCCTCCACTTT.

This clonotype was seen at least ten times. The chain joins TRBV12-3 or TRBV12-4 to TRBJ1-1; weak D call: TRBD1 (5 bases). Trimming took 10 bases from V and 0 from J, leaving 21 bases between them. CDR3 length: 16 amino acids. The CDR3 nucleotides read TGTGCCACCAGGAAATTGGGACCGGGACTGAACACTGAAGCTTTCTTT. This translates into CATRKLGPGLNTEAFF.

This clonotype was observed a handful of times. The chain is built from TRBV9 and TRBJ2-7, with D possibly TRBD2 on 6 matching bases. V lost 0 bases to trimming and J lost 7 bases, with 14 bases between them. Per the germline V gene, CDR1 is SGDLS and CDR2 is YYNGEE. The CDR3 contains 14 residues. The DNA of the CDR3 is TGTGCCAGCAGCGTAGCCTCCGGGAGCCTTGAGCAGTACTTC. Its protein product is CASSVASGSLEQYF. The variable domain in full, with the rest retrieved from reference TRBV9 and TRBJ2-7, is DSGVTQTPKHLITATGQRVTLRCSPRSGDLSVYWYQQSLDQGLQFLIQYYNGEERAKGNILERFSAQQFPDLHSELNLSSLELGDSALYFCASSVASGSLEQYFGPGTRLTVT.

The chain links TRBV12-3 or TRBV12-4 to TRBJ2-3, with 10 bases matching TRBD2. This CDR3 is 19 amino acids long. Germline trimming cut 4 bases from V and 1 base from J; bases unmatched to any gene: 14. Written as DNA, the CDR3 is TGTGCCAGCAGTTCCATCGGTAGTCGAGGACTAGCGGGCACAGATACGCAGTATTTT. As protein: CASSSIGSRGLAGTDTQYF.

J is TRBJ1-6 and V is TRBV10-3; D remains ambiguous. Trimming shortened V by 6 bases and J by 10 bases, and 10 bases separated the two germline ends. The germline gives CDR1 ENHRY, CDR2 SYGVKD. The CDR3 runs to 12 residues. The CDR3 DNA follows: TGTGCCATCAGGGGTGGAAGATCACCCCTCCACTTT. Translated: CAIRGGRSPLHF.